The present T cell receptor beta chain was sequenced within a study of T cells in Graves' hyperthyroidism and ophthalmopathy (dated by TCRdb to 2018 to 2020). The study in broad terms: A discovery cohort of roughly 100 patients, roughly 40 with Graves' ophthalmopathy and over 55 with stable Graves' hyperthyroidism, was used to find distinguishing TCR V-J signatures. Prospective prediction of ophthalmopathy was tested in an independent validation cohort of about 19 hyperthyroidism patients and roughly 16 patients who later progressed to ophthalmopathy. For training and testing, the 100 or so patients in the discovery cohort were randomly divided in a 7:3 ratio. Thyroid tissue and blood T-cell repertoires from six Graves' hyperthyroidism patients were also compared in the study. Following sampling, methimazole starting at 30 mg daily was given to hyperthyroidism patients, and high-dose intravenous methylprednisolone was given to ophthalmopathy patients. TCR Vbeta CDR3 sequencing of 135 peripheral blood samples (approximately 44 ophthalmopathy, about 80 hyperthyroidism and roughly 17 progressor patients) is reported in the paper. Paper-wide results and their limitations: Most expanded thyroid clonotypes (frequency above 0.001) were also found in blood, which suggests that blood repertoires may mirror thyroid immune responses. During validation, the model predicted progression to ophthalmopathy a median of approximately 6.5 months ahead of onset, with approximately 70% sensitivity and roughly 72% specificity. In cross-validation, a model built on a 13 V-J signature told ophthalmopathy apart from stable hyperthyroidism with under 90% sensitivity and about 81% specificity, and in testing the same model reached 80%/75%. No statistical method was used to fix the sample size in advance, and group allocation was not hidden from the investigators.

Remarks on this clonotype: Its recognized antigen is unknown. It has no much larger one-base neighbor in the sample; base qualities were not kept.

Amplification of TCR beta CDR3 regions was carried out from RNA transcripts. For the first round of RT-PCR on the TCR CDR3, the HTBI primer set was used together with the Qiagen OneStep RT-PCR kit. The libraries were constructed in a second round of multiplex PCR and then size-selected and purified. Sequencing of the libraries was done on an Illumina HiSeq2000 using paired-end 100 bp reads. The original pipeline was this. SOAPnuke was used to process the raw data, removing reads that contained adapters or uncalled bases, had a mean Phred below 15, or lacked an exact match to the constant primer or identifier. High-quality paired reads were merged using COPE v1.2.5, and each unique nucleotide sequence was defined as a clonotype. MiTCR v1.1 was used to align clonotypes to the IMGT TRBV, TRBD and TRBJ reference segments. Analysis was restricted to V-J combinations with a frequency above 0.0001, which covered 98% to 99.2% of repertoires. A TCS score was defined as the ratio between F50 (clonal expansion) and ExV (chaos), using BLOSUM62-based TCRdist between CDR3 peptides within each V-J. Welch's t-statistics and random forest reduced roughly 500 V-J features to 10 to 15, which were used in a naive Bayes classifier (R e1071). The Morisita-Horn index was used to measure how similar the thyroid and blood repertoires were. Clones were called with MiXCR by TCRdb after fastp trimmed the public reads at Q25, and only in-frame beta chains were retained. Duplicate CDR3 protein sequences are folded into a single record with the most common DNA and genes. It is TCRdb's table, rather than the study itself, that gives the V and J calls and clone size. The table for this sample lists 550,000 to 600,000 distinct CDR3 sequences; 40% to 55% of them were counted only once. Of the sample, 15% to 20% falls within the top ten clones.

The study excluded patients with uncontrolled infections, other autoimmune diseases, pregnancy or lactation. Diagnoses relied on clinical symptoms, serum thyroxine and TRAb, thyroid ultrasound and orbital computed tomography. Total RNA was extracted using Trizol reagent, and RNA quality was assessed on an Agilent 2100 Bioanalyzer. At the junction V is shortened by 5 bases and J by 4 bases, with 17 bases in between. The germline V gene yields SGHTA for CDR1 and FQGNSA for CDR2. The CDR3, cysteine through phenylalanine, is 15 amino acids long. Solely the CDR3 DNA is kept, with 45 bases framed from the first base.

The sequence is built from TRBV7-2 and TRBJ1-2; TRBD1 is a weak D gene call, 5 bases matching. Sequencing was done on a sample of peripheral blood or thyroid tissue (not recorded which). This clonotype was sampled from an adult woman with Graves' disease, either hyperthyroidism or ophthalmopathy (not recorded which). The base sequence is TGTGCCAGCAGCCCCTCGACAGTCCGCGTCTATGGCTACACCTTC. The encoded protein is CASSPSTVRVYGYTF.